One and the same sample provided the 18 T cell receptor beta chains below, sequenced in a study of beta chain bispecific antibodies for T cell cancers. Overall study results and limits: Most targeted TRBV signal came from the leukemia cell line cells, not normal T cells.

Either OKT3 anti-CD3 antibody or CD3/CD28 beads expanded T cells from blood mononuclear cells over approximately 3 days. MiXCR was run by TCRdb on the 5' RACE reads, yielding one entry per CDR3 protein. Counted here are 8,400 or so distinct CDR3 sequences, less than 2.5% occurring once; the ten biggest clones make up 66%. These receptors have no known antigen. The source was T cells from a healthy donor cultured with Jurkat leukemia cells, collected from a culture containing an anti-CD19 bispecific antibody. These receptors were collected from a human donor in good health. Some clones in this sample may be carry-over from other donors' samples.

This clonotype showed up many times. The genes are TRBV20-1 and TRBJ2-5; 12 bases map to TRBD2. Germline values: CDR1 DFQATT, CDR2 SNEGSKA (reference sequence). The CDR3 has 18 residues. V lost 5 bases to trimming and J lost 0 bases; unmatched junction nucleotides: 13. CDR3 region: CSAGGSMTSGGYQETQYF. The CDR3 DNA follows: TGCAGTGCTGGGGGTTCGATGACTAGCGGGGGTTACCAAGAGACCCAGTACTTC.

This clonotype was found many times. The chain employs TRBV4-1 and TRBJ2-3; 9 nucleotides agree with TRBD2. The ends lost 3 bases at V and 3 bases at J; junction bases unmatched: 7. Germline V gene sequence: CDR1 MGHRA, CDR2 YSYEKL. This CDR3 comprises 16 residues. The CDR3 loop is CASSQDFSGGTDTQYF. The CDR3 DNA sequence: TGCGCCAGCAGCCAGGATTTTAGCGGGGGTACAGATACGCAGTATTTT.

This clonotype was seen repeatedly, ten times or more. The rearrangement uses TRBV19 and TRBJ1-2, with D maybe TRBD1 (5 bases). Per the germline V gene, CDR1 is LNHDA and CDR2 is SQIVND (reference sequence). The CDR3 has 13 amino acids. V gave up 7 bases and J gave up 5 bases, with 14 bases separating them. The DNA for the CDR3 is TGTGCCAGTACCCAAGGGGCAGGGTATGGCTACACCTTC. It yields the protein CASTQGAGYGYTF.

At least ten counts were recorded for this clonotype. The genes are TRBV27 and TRBJ2-1; 7 positions agree with TRBD1. After removal of 7 bases from V and 7 bases from J, the junction contained 10 bases not matched to a gene. The CDR3 consists of 14 residues. Germline V CDR1 and CDR2: MNHEY, SMNVEV (reference sequence). In DNA form, the CDR3 reads TGTGCCAGCAAGTACAGGGGAATCGGAAATGAGCAGTTCTTC. Encoded protein: CASKYRGIGNEQFF.

This clonotype has ten or more counts. The V and J genes are TRBV7-8 and TRBJ2-2; D remains unclear. Germline V gene data show CDR1 as SGHVS and CDR2 as FQNEAQ. V was pared by 6 bases and J by 6 bases, with 17 bases between. This CDR3 comprises 15 residues. The CDR3 sequence is CASRVDRAYPGELFF. CDR3 DNA sequence: TGTGCCAGCAGAGTGGACCGAGCGTACCCCGGGGAGCTGTTTTTT.

In its sample, this clonotype was seen many times. The chain is built from TRBV5-1 and TRBJ2-7; 10 nucleotides line up with TRBD1. Germline V lookup: CDR1 SGHRS, CDR2 YFSETQ. J lost 4 bases, V lost 0 bases, and 7 bases had no gene match. This CDR3 is built from 16 residues. As DNA, the CDR3 is TGCGCCAGCAGCTTGGCCGGGACAGGGGTTGGTTACGAGCAGTACTTC. This gives the protein CASSLAGTGVGYEQYF.

This clonotype was seen at least ten times. The chain links TRBV7-9 to TRBJ2-5, with 8 bases identical to TRBD1. Germline V gene data show CDR1 as SEHNR and CDR2 as FQNEAQ (reference sequence). Trimming at V came to 5 bases and at J to 4 bases, leaving 18 bases not matched to a gene. The CDR3 contains 18 residues. The CDR3 DNA reads as TGTGCCAGCAGCACGCCCCGACCTGGGACAGGCCTCTCAGAGACCCAGTACTTC. Translating gives CASSTPRPGTGLSETQYF.

Many counts were recorded for this clonotype. The chain recombines TRBV7-9 with TRBJ2-2, with D maybe TRBD1 (6 bases). From germline, CDR1 is SEHNR and CDR2 FQNEAQ (reference sequence). The CDR3 covers 15 residues. Trimming left V 3 bases short and J 7 bases short, with 15 bases between. For the CDR3, the DNA is TGTGCCAGCAGCTTGGACAGCAATTCTATCGGGGAGCTGTTTTTT. It codes for CASSLDSNSIGELFF.

By sample share, this clonotype is medium-sized. The chain employs TRBV13 and TRBJ2-5; no clear D. This CDR3 spans 15 amino acids. The V and J ends lost 0 bases and 5 bases respectively, with 13 bases between them. Germline CDR1 and CDR2: PRHDT and FYEKMQ (reference sequence). The CDR3 region has the DNA TGTGCCAGCAGCTTAGGCCGGGCTGGCCGGGAGACCCAGTACTTC. Protein: CASSLGRAGRETQYF.

This clonotype showed up just a few times. The rearrangement joins TRBV27 to TRBJ2-5, with D possibly matching TRBD2 (6 bases). The CDR3 loop spans 14 amino acids. Trimming removed 3 bases from V and 2 bases from J, with 10 bases in between. From germline, CDR1 is MNHEY and CDR2 SMNVEV (reference sequence). CDR3 nucleotides: TGTGCCAGCAGTTTTCAGGGAGGTCAAGAGACCCAGTACTTC. Translated: CASSFQGGQETQYF.

This clonotype was picked up many times. The chain employs TRBV12-3 or TRBV12-4 and TRBJ2-7, with D maybe TRBD1 (5 bases). This CDR3 has 14 residues. Between the trimmed V and J ends, which lost 1 base and 1 base, there was a span of 8 bases. CDR3 nucleotides: TGTGCCAGCAGTTTAGGGGGCCTATCCTACGAGCAGTACTTC. Protein sequence: CASSLGGLSYEQYF.

This clonotype is judged medium-sized. This rearrangement joins TRBV20-1 to TRBJ1-2; no definite D call. Trimming took 6 bases from V and 2 from J, leaving 13 bases between them. The V gene's germline CDR1 is DFQATT and CDR2 SNEGSKA (reference sequence). CDR3 length: 13 amino acids. For the CDR3, the DNA is TGCAGTGCCACAGACGGGGAAAACTATGGCTACACCTTC. This translates into CSATDGENYGYTF.

This clonotype was counted many times. V usage is TRBV5-1 and J usage is TRBJ2-5; tentative D call: TRBD1 (6 bases). The CDR3 covers 15 residues. The V and J ends lost 0 bases and 3 bases respectively, with 12 bases between them. Germline V gene sequence: CDR1 SGHRS, CDR2 YFSETQ. CDR3 loop: CASSLEPRGEETQYF. CDR3 DNA sequence: TGCGCCAGCAGCTTGGAGCCCAGGGGTGAAGAGACCCAGTACTTC.

The sample holds many counts of this clonotype. V is TRBV28 and J is TRBJ2-1, with TRBD2 matching 7 bases. The CDR3 is made up of 15 amino acids. CDR1 and CDR2 (germline): MDHEN, SYDVKM. Trimming at V came to 3 bases and at J to 5 bases, leaving 7 bases not matched to a gene. The CDR3 is CASSLRAGRHNEQFF. As DNA, the CDR3 is TGTGCCAGCAGTTTGAGAGCGGGGCGACACAATGAGCAGTTCTTC.

This clonotype was picked up many times. This chain links TRBV6-5 with TRBJ2-5; no definite D call. V was clipped by 5 bases and J by 2 bases, with 15 bases between them. The CDR3 sequence is 15 residues long. Germline V CDR1 and CDR2: MNHEY, SVGAGI. The CDR3 DNA sequence: TGTGCCAGCAGTCCGTTCGGGCAGCCACAAGAGACCCAGTACTTC. Translation: CASSPFGQPQETQYF.

This clonotype was seen repeatedly, ten times or more. The V call is TRBV15, the J call TRBJ2-1, with 11 bases that match TRBD1. The junction had 6 bases not matched to a gene; V was cut back by 3 bases and J by 8 bases. Germline-derived CDR1 and CDR2 are LNHNV and YYDKDF (reference sequence). The CDR3 is 15 residues long. CDR3 sequence reads: CATSSGTGGSDEQFF. The CDR3 DNA sequence: TGTGCCACCAGCAGCGGGACAGGGGGATCCGATGAGCAGTTCTTC.

This clonotype was observed at least ten times. The rearrangement links TRBV20-1 to TRBJ2-7; 13 bases match TRBD2. V was pared by 6 bases and J by 0 bases, with 11 bases of the junction left unmatched. Germline V lookup: CDR1 DFQATT, CDR2 SNEGSKA (reference sequence). This CDR3 is built from 17 residues. This chain's CDR3 is CSATGRLAGGSSYEQYF. The CDR3 DNA follows: TGCAGTGCAACCGGGAGACTAGCGGGGGGAAGCTCCTACGAGCAGTACTTC.

This clonotype was counted only a few times. The rearrangement joins TRBV9 to TRBJ2-6; D is uncertain. In germline, CDR1 is SGDLS, CDR2 YYNGEE. The ends were cut back, 3 bases at V and 7 bases at J, with 5 bases in the middle. The CDR3 contains 12 residues. The CDR3 coding sequence is TGTGCCAGCAGCGGGCGAGCCAACGTCCTGACTTTC. As protein: CASSGRANVLTF.